The 24 T cell receptor beta chains below were found in one sample sequenced in a study of cytomegalovirus exposure and HLA in healthy donors. PCR primers comprised 60 Vbeta and 13 Jbeta primers. Assay: immunoSEQ multiplex PCR; the TCRdb copy retains only in-frame clones and omits some. This table has about 160,000 clones, more than 65% appearing once. Sequenced input: PBMCs. The receptors here all came from a woman between 45 and 60 years old in good health and CMV-seronegative.

This chain joins TRBV2 and TRBJ2-5; 9 bases map to TRBD2. CDR1 SNHLY and CDR2 FYNNEI come from the germline V gene. This CDR3 has 14 amino acids. With V trimmed by 6 bases and J by 3 bases, 5 bases remained unmatched. The CDR3 nucleotides are TGTGCCAGCAGCCCAAGACTAGCGGAAGAGACCCAGTACTTC. It codes for CASSPRLAEETQYF.

V and J are TRBV19 and TRBJ2-1; maybe TRBD2 (5 bases). This CDR3 contains 15 residues. V lost 3 bases and J lost 3, with 12 bases in between. Per germline, CDR1 LNHDA and CDR2 SQIVND (reference sequence). Here the CDR3 reads CASSMVASSYNEQFF. The CDR3, as DNA: TGTGCCAGTAGTATGGTGGCTAGCAGCTACAATGAGCAGTTCTTC.

The CDR3: CASRTGTGWNTEAFF. The CDR3 DNA follows: TGTGCCAGCAGGACCGGGACAGGGTGGAACACTGAAGCTTTCTTT. V usage is TRBV28 and J usage is TRBJ1-1; TRBD1 matches 9 bases. This CDR3 has 15 amino acids. J lost 1 base, V lost 6 bases, and 6 bases had no gene match. The germline V gene has CDR1 MDHEN and CDR2 SYDVKM.

The CDR3 spells CSVGRQGDYGYTF. CDR3 coding DNA: TGCAGCGTTGGGAGACAGGGGGACTATGGCTACACCTTC. The V gene is TRBV29-1, the J gene TRBJ1-2; 9 bases agree with TRBD1. CDR1 is SQVTM, CDR2 ANQGSEA, per germline. The CDR3 has 13 amino acids. Trimming cost V 4 bases and J 3 bases; bases outside gene matches: 3. Drawing the rest from reference TRBV29-1 and TRBJ1-2, the complete variable domain is SAVISQKPSRDICQRGTSLTIQCQVDSQVTMMFWYRQQPGQSLTLIATANQGSEATYESGFVIDKFPISRPNLTFSTLTVSNMSPEDSSIYLCSVGRQGDYGYTFGSGTRLTVV.

The V and J genes are TRBV7-7 and TRBJ2-5; the D gene is possibly TRBD2 (6 bases). V lost 4 bases and J 2 bases, leaving 11 bases between the germline ends. The CDR3 covers 14 residues. From germline, CDR1 is SSHAT and CDR2 FNYEAQ (reference sequence). The CDR3 spells CASSYEAGQETQYF. CDR3 coding DNA: TGTGCCAGCAGCTATGAGGCGGGGCAAGAGACCCAGTACTTC.

This chain connects TRBV30 to TRBJ2-1; D might be TRBD2 (6 bases). This CDR3 has 17 amino acids. V shed 3 bases and J shed 2 bases, with 20 bases lying between them. CDR1 is GTSNPN and CDR2 is SVGIG in the germline V gene (reference sequence). CDR3 sequence (DNA): TGTGCCTGGAGGTCGCGGGACCCCCCTGTGGCCTACAATGAGCAGTTCTTC. It translates to CAWRSRDPPVAYNEQFF.

The V and J genes are TRBV19 and TRBJ1-1, with 10 bases identical to TRBD1. This CDR3 is built from 12 residues. Germline loops: CDR1 LNHDA, CDR2 SQIVND (reference sequence). V gave up 10 bases and J gave up 11 bases; unmatched junction bases: 10. Written as DNA, the CDR3 is TGTGCCACGATCGACAGGGGGCGGTTCGCTTTCTTT. Its protein is CATIDRGRFAFF.

The V gene is TRBV6-1, the J gene TRBJ1-2; D uncertain. CDR3 length: 15 residues. Trimming took off 4 bases at V and 5 bases at J, with 17 bases between the two ends. The germline CDR1 and CDR2 sequences are MNHNS and SASEGT. CDR3 coding DNA: TGTGCCAGCAGTGGGGGTCCGGCTAGACTATATGGCTACACCTTC. This codes for CASSGGPARLYGYTF.

The CDR3 is CASTPWRGSYNEQFF. CDR3 coding DNA: TGCGCCAGCACCCCGTGGAGGGGCTCCTACAATGAGCAGTTCTTC. The chain combines TRBV4-3 with TRBJ2-1; tentative D call: TRBD2 (6 bases). The CDR3 totals 15 residues. The germline gives CDR1 LGHNA, CDR2 YSLEER. V was shortened by 7 bases and J by 0 bases, with 13 bases between the two germline ends.

The chain employs TRBV27 and TRBJ2-7; D may be TRBD2 (6 bases). The CDR3 length is 15 residues. Germline CDR1 MNHEY, CDR2 SMNVEV (reference sequence). V was cut by 5 bases and J by 2 bases, with 16 bases left in between. The CDR3 reads CASSPWGGKTYEQYF. The CDR3 coding sequence is TGTGCCAGCAGTCCATGGGGCGGGAAGACCTACGAGCAGTACTTC.

This clone was seen just once. The chain recombines TRBV5-5 with TRBJ2-2; 9 nucleotides line up with TRBD1. After removal of 4 bases from V and 6 bases from J, the junction contained 10 bases not matched to a gene. This CDR3 has 16 amino acids. The germline V gene encodes CDR1 SGHKS and CDR2 YYEKEE (reference sequence). DNA of the CDR3: TGTGCCAGCAGCACGTCGACAGGGGGTTGGTCCGGGGAGCTGTTTTTT. Its protein product is CASSTSTGGWSGELFF.

The chain is built from TRBV28 and TRBJ1-2; TRBD1 aligns across 7 bases. CDR3 length: 15 residues. Germline V CDR1 and CDR2: MDHEN, SYDVKM. Losses at the gene ends were 5 bases for V and 7 bases for J; bases not matched to a gene: 13. CDR3 sequence: CASSLTNQGGLGYTF. DNA for the CDR3: TGTGCCAGCAGTCTAACTAACCAAGGGGGCCTTGGCTACACCTTC.

V is TRBV11-3 and J is TRBJ2-7, with D possibly being TRBD1 (6 bases). The CDR3 is 12 residues long. The germline V gene has CDR1 SGHNT and CDR2 YENEEA. Trimming shortened V by 4 bases and J by 5 bases, and 9 bases separated the two germline ends. The CDR3 spells CASSSGHNEQYF. CDR3 DNA sequence: TGTGCCAGCAGCTCGGGACATAACGAGCAGTACTTC.

A word on this clone: This specimen includes other DNA sequences encoding the same CDR3. The chain is built from TRBV10-3 and TRBJ1-4; TRBD1 agrees at 7 bases. Trimming cost V 6 bases and J 0 bases; bases outside gene matches: 10. Germline assignment: CDR1 ENHRY and CDR2 SYGVKD. The CDR3 sequence is 17 residues long. The CDR3 DNA reads as TGTGCCATCAGGGATACCGGGACAGTCGCAACTAATGAAAAACTGTTTTTT. Translation gives CAIRDTGTVATNEKLFF.

V usage is TRBV6-6 and J usage is TRBJ1-2; a possible D gene is TRBD1 (6 bases). CDR3 length equals 15 residues. Germline V CDR1 and CDR2: MNHNY, SVGAGI (reference sequence). Trimming pared 6 bases from V and 7 bases from J, leaving 21 bases between. Here the CDR3 reads CASRGTGTRGSGYTF. CDR3 bases: TGTGCCAGCAGGGGAACCGGGACAAGAGGCTCTGGCTACACCTTC.

CDR3 DNA: TGTGCCAGCAGCTTAGCACGGGAAGTAGCCAAAAACATTCAGTACTTC. Translation gives CASSLAREVAKNIQYF. The V and J genes are TRBV7-8 and TRBJ2-4; the D gene is possibly TRBD2 (5 bases). Trimming cost V 0 bases and J 0 bases, with 9 bases left between them. The CDR3 is 16 residues long. Looked up from germline, CDR1 is SGHVS and CDR2 is FQNEAQ.

The chain uses TRBV2 and TRBJ1-1; tentative D call: TRBD1 (5 bases). Trimming pared 10 bases from V and 5 bases from J, leaving 17 bases between. Germline V gene data show CDR1 as SNHLY and CDR2 as FYNNEI. This CDR3 has 13 amino acids. The CDR3 loop is CATMGGGGTEAFF. The CDR3 DNA is TGTGCCACCATGGGGGGTGGGGGAACTGAAGCTTTCTTT.

This clone was found a few times. In DNA, the CDR3 is TGTGCCAGCAGTCCGTTGTGGGGGGACTCCTACGAGCAGTACTTC. The encoded protein is CASSPLWGDSYEQYF. V usage is TRBV28 and J usage is TRBJ2-5; D may be TRBD2 (6 bases). Matching the DNA end better, TRBJ2-7 makes the J call doubtful. Germline CDR1 MDHEN, CDR2 SYDVKM. The CDR3 runs 15 residues.

V usage is TRBV2 and J usage is TRBJ2-5, with TRBD2 matching over 8 bases. V shed 6 bases, J shed 1 base, and the junction held 7 bases outside the gene matches. The CDR3 is made up of 15 amino acids. Germline CDR1 is SNHLY and CDR2 is FYNNEI. CDR3 coding DNA: TGTGCCAGCAGATTAGCGGGAACAGCCCAAGAGACCCAGTACTTC. Translating it yields CASRLAGTAQETQYF.

The chain uses TRBV4-3 and TRBJ2-2, with 7 bases aligning to TRBD2. Germline trimming cut 3 bases from V and 4 bases from J; bases unmatched to any gene: 2. CDR1 LGHNA and CDR2 YSLEER come from the germline V gene. There are 14 residues in the CDR3. This chain's CDR3 is CASSQTGGTGELFF. CDR3 in DNA: TGCGCCAGCAGCCAGACGGGAGGCACCGGGGAGCTGTTTTTT.

The V gene is TRBV28, the J gene TRBJ1-2; possible D gene TRBD1, 5 bases. The CDR3 contains 14 residues. Germline V gives CDR1 MDHEN, CDR2 SYDVKM. V was clipped by 6 bases and J by 3 bases, with 14 bases between them. In DNA form, the CDR3 reads TGTGCCAGCAGGTTAGGTGGAGGGGACTATGGCTACACCTTC. This codes for CASRLGGGDYGYTF.

The V call is TRBV7-9, the J call TRBJ1-1, with D tentatively TRBD1 (5 bases). Germline lookup yields CDR1 SEHNR and CDR2 FQNEAQ (reference sequence). The germline V and J ends were trimmed by 2 bases and 4 bases, with 14 bases remaining between them. This CDR3 comprises 15 residues. CDR3 sequence reads: CASSLMKGLVTEAFF. The CDR3 nucleotides are TGTGCCAGCAGCTTAATGAAGGGGTTGGTCACTGAAGCTTTCTTT.

The rearrangement uses TRBV19 and TRBJ1-2, with D possibly TRBD1 on 5 matching bases. Between the trimmed V and J ends, which lost 7 bases and 5 bases, there was a span of 17 bases. Per the germline V gene, CDR1 is LNHDA and CDR2 is SQIVND (reference sequence). CDR3 length equals 14 residues. The CDR3 spells CASTEQEIRYGYTF. The CDR3 DNA follows: TGTGCCAGTACCGAACAGGAGATCCGTTATGGCTACACCTTC. The variable domain in full, with the rest retrieved from reference TRBV19 and TRBJ1-2, is DGGITQSPKYLFRKEGQNVTLSCEQNLNHDAMYWYRQDPGQGLRLIYYSQIVNDFQKGDIAEGYSVSREKKESFPLTVTSAQKNPTAFYLCASTEQEIRYGYTFGSGTRLTVV.

The chain is built from TRBV18 and TRBJ1-2; D is uncertain. V was cut by 4 bases and J by 4 bases, with 7 bases left in between. Per germline, CDR1 KGHSH and CDR2 LQKENI. This CDR3 has 12 residues. DNA of the CDR3: TGTGCCAGCTCACAGGCGGGCTATGGCTACACCTTC. Its translation: CASSQAGYGYTF.